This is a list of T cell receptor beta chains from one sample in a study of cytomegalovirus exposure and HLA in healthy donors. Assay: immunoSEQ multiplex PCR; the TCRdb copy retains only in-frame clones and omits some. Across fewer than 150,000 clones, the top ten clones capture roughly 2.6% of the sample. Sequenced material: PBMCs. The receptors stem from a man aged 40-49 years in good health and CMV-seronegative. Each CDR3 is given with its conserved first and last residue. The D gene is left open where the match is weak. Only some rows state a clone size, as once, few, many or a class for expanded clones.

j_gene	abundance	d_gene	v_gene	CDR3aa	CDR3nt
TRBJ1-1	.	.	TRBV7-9	CASSPAGGTEAFF	TGTGCCAGCAGCCCCGCCGGGGGCACTGAAGCTTTCTTT
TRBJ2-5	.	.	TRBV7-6	CASNLVLDGQETQYF	TGTGCCAGCAACCTGGTGTTAGACGGGCAAGAGACCCAGTACTTC
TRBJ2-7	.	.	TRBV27	CASSGGPPTYEQYF	TGTGCCAGCAGCGGAGGGCCCCCCACCTACGAGCAGTACTTC
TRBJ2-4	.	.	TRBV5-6	CASSFDGAKNIQYF	TGTGCCAGCAGCTTTGACGGGGCCAAAAACATTCAGTACTTC
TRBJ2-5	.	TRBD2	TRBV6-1	CASTLSSGQETQYF	TGTGCCAGCACCCTCTCTAGCGGGCAAGAGACCCAGTACTTC
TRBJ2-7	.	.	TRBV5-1	CASSLPGSEQYF	TGCGCCAGCAGCTTGCCCGGGTCCGAGCAGTACTTC
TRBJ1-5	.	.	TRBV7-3	CASSLGPLQPQHF	TGTGCCAGCAGCTTAGGCCCCCTTCAGCCCCAGCATTTT
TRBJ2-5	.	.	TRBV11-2	CASSLVETGIFERYF	TGTGCCAGCAGCTTAGTCGAGACAGGAATATTCGAGCGGTACTTC
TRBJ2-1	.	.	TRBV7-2	CASSLSQLYNEQFF	TGTGCCAGCAGCTTATCGCAACTTTACAATGAGCAGTTCTTC
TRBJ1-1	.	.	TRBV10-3	CAISPDRNTEAFF	TGTGCCATCAGCCCCGACAGGAACACTGAAGCTTTCTTT
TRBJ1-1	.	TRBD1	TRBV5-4	CASSLGRQGARGTEAFF	TGTGCCAGCAGCTTGGGTCGACAGGGGGCGAGGGGGACTGAAGCTTTCTTT
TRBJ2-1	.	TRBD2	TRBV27	CATKGLAGDEMYNEQFF	TGTGCCACCAAAGGACTAGCGGGGGATGAGATGTACAATGAGCAGTTCTTC
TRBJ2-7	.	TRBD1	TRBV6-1	CAGSGTGAGLEQYF	TGTGCCGGGTCGGGGACAGGGGCTGGTCTCGAGCAGTACTTC
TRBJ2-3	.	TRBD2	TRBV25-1	CASSVPGTSRDTQYF	TGTGCCAGCAGCGTCCCCGGGACTAGCAGAGATACGCAGTATTTT
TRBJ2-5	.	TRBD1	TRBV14	CASSQDPYGTGGRETQYF	TGTGCCAGCAGCCAAGACCCATACGGGACAGGGGGAAGAGAGACCCAGTACTTC
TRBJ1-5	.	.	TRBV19	CASTIGQLANGPQHF	TGTGCCAGTACCATCGGACAGCTCGCCAATGGGCCCCAGCATTTT
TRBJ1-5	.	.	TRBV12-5	CASGPLPGGEQPQHF	TGTGCTAGTGGCCCTCTCCCGGGGGGCGAGCAGCCCCAGCATTTT
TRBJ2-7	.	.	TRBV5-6	CASSSRKGGGIYEQYF	TGTGCCAGCAGCTCACGGAAGGGTGGGGGGATATACGAGCAGTACTTC
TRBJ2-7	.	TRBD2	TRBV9	CASSVGSGGSSYEQYF	TGTGCCAGCAGCGTAGGAAGCGGGGGGTCCTCCTACGAGCAGTACTTC
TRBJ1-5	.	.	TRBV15	CATTPQEGRNQPQHF	TGTGCCACCACCCCCCAGGAGGGGCGTAATCAGCCCCAGCATTTT
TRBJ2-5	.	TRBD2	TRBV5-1	CASSPRGLAGKETQYF	TGCGCCAGCAGCCCCCGGGGACTAGCGGGGAAAGAGACCCAGTACTTC
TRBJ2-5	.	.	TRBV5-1	CASSSFFRAQETQYF	TGCGCCAGCAGCTCCTTTTTCAGGGCCCAAGAGACCCAGTACTTC
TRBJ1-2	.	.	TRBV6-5	CASSQNRGFVGGYTF	TGTGCCAGCAGCCAGAATAGGGGGTTTGTTGGTGGCTACACCTTC
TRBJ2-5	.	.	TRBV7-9	CASSLAGALEETQYF	TGTGCCAGCAGCTTAGCGGGAGCTTTAGAAGAGACCCAGTACTTC
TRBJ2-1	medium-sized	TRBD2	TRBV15	CATSSPPGGFNEQFF	TGTGCCACCAGCAGCCCGCCGGGGGGGTTCAATGAGCAGTTCTTC
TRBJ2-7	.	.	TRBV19	CASSSRDTSPYEQYF	TGTGCCAGTAGTAGCCGGGACACTTCGCCCTACGAGCAGTACTTC
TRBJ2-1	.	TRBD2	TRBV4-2	CASSQAAAGGVGSYNEQFF	TGTGCCAGCAGCCAAGCGGCAGCCGGGGGGGTTGGCTCCTACAATGAGCAGTTCTTC